Listed below are T cell receptor beta chains from one sample, sequenced in a study of blood T cell repertoires in COVID-19. Data came from immunoSEQ multiplex PCR; TCRdb stores just in-frame clones and leaves some out. The data contain over 200,000 clones, around 92% of them singletons. What was sequenced was peripheral blood. The receptors stem from a person in their late teens or twenties with COVID-19, enrolled during active disease. Each CDR3 is given with its conserved first and last residue. Each record gives: V gene, CDR3 protein.

v_gene: TRBV27; CDR3aa: CASIKLAGSSYNEQFF
v_gene: TRBV7-9; CDR3aa: CASSLAGGSGEQYF
v_gene: TRBV4-1; CDR3aa: CASRQKPSSTDTQYF
v_gene: TRBV6-5; CDR3aa: CASSKGLAGWEQYF
v_gene: TRBV15; CDR3aa: CATSRDGESYEQYF
v_gene: TRBV6-5; CDR3aa: CASSHRVWNEQFF
v_gene: TRBV11-2; CDR3aa: CASSSDGLMMNTEAFF
v_gene: TRBV14; CDR3aa: CASSLLPGHPETQYF
v_gene: TRBV28; CDR3aa: CASTLTSGSYNEQFF
v_gene: TRBV11-2; CDR3aa: CASSLERGKRETQYF